This TCR beta chain was identified during a study of blood T cell repertoires in COVID-19. Across the study: The samples span acute and convalescent COVID-19 from the United States, Italy and Spain. Sources were T cells, B-cell-depleted T cells, or PBMCs; the material itself was cDNA or gDNA.

As processed by the authors: Estimation of nucleated cell counts relied on the amplification of reference gene primers. Assay: immunoSEQ multiplex PCR; the TCRdb copy retains only in-frame clones and omits some. Clonal size and the V and J genes are those of that table, whereas D and trimming came from the DNA. The sample carries some 170,000 clones, around 85% recorded once. This CDR3 region has 14 residues. The TCR sequence derives from a man aged 55 to 70 with active or convalescent COVID-19. The V call is TRBV21-1, the J call TRBJ2-3; TRBD2 is the table's D call and was not checked against the DNA. TRBV21-1 is deemed a pseudogene. The sample was peripheral blood. The CDR3 DNA is TGTGCCAGCAGCATACTAGGGACTACGGATACGCAGTATTTT. It encodes CASSILGTTDTQYF.